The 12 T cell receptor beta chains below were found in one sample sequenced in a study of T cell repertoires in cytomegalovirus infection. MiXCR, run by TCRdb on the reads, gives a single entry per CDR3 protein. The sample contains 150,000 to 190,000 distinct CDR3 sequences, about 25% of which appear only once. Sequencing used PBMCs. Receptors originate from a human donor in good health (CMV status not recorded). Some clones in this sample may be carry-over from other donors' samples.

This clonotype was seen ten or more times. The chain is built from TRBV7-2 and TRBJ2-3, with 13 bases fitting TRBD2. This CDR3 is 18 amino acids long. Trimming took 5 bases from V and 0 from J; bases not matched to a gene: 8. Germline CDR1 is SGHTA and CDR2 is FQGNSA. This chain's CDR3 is CASSPTSGGFLSTDTQYF. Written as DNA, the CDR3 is TGTGCCAGCAGCCCGACTAGCGGGGGGTTCCTAAGCACAGATACGCAGTATTTT.

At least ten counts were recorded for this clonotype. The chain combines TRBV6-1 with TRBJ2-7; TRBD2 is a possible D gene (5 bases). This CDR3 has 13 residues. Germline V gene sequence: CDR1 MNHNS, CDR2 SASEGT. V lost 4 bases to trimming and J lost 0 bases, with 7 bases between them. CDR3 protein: CASSASFSYEQYF. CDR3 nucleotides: TGTGCCAGCAGTGCTAGCTTCTCCTACGAGCAGTACTTC.

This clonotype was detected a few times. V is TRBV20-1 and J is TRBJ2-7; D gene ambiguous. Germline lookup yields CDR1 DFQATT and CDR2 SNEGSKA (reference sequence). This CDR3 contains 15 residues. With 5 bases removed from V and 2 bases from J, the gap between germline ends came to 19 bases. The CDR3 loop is CSALNGGRRTYEQYF. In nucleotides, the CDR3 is TGCAGTGCTCTCAATGGTGGACGGCGGACCTACGAGCAGTACTTC.

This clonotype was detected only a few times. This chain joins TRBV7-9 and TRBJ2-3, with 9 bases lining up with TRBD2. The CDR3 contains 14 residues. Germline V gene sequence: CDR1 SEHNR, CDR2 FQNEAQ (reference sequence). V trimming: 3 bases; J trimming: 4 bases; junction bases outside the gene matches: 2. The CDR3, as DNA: TGTGCCAGCAGCTTTAGCGGGAGTTCAGATACGCAGTATTTT. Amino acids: CASSFSGSSDTQYF.

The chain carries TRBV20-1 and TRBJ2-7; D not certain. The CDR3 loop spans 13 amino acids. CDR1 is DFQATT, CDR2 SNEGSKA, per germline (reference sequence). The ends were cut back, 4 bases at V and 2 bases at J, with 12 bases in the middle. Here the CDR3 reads CSANPGIAYEQYF. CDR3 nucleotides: TGCAGTGCTAACCCTGGAATTGCCTACGAGCAGTACTTC.

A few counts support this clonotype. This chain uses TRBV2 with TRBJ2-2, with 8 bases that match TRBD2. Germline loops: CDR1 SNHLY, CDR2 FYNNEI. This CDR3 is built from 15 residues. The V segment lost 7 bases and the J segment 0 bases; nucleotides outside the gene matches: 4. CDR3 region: CASKNSGTNTGELFF. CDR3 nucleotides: TGTGCCAGCAAAAATAGCGGGACGAACACCGGGGAGCTGTTTTTT.

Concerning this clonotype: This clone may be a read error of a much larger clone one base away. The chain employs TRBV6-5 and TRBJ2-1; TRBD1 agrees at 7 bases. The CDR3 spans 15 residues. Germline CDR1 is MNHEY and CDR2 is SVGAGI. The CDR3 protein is CANSMTGSSYNEQFF. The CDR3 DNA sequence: TGTGCCAACAGTATGACAGGGTCCTCCTACAATGAGCAGTTCTTC.

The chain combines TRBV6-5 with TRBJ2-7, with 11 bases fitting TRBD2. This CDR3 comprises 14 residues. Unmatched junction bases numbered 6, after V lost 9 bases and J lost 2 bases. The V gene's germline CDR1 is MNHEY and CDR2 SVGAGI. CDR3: CASSRLAGTYEQYF. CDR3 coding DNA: TGTGCCAGTAGCCGACTAGCGGGAACCTACGAGCAGTACTTC.

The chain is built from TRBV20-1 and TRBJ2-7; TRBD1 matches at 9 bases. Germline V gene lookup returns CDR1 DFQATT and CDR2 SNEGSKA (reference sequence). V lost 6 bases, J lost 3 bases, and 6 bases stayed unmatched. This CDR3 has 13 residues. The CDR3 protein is CSARPGQGYEQYF. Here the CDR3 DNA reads TGCAGTGCCCGTCCGGGACAGGGCTACGAGCAGTACTTC.

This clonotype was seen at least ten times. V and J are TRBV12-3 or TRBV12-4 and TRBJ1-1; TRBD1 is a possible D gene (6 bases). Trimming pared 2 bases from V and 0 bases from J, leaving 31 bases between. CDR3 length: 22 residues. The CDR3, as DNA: TGTGCCAGCAGTTTAAGTTTTCTGGGACAAACCATCAGGGGCACCATGAACACTGAAGCTTTCTTT. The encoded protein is CASSLSFLGQTIRGTMNTEAFF.

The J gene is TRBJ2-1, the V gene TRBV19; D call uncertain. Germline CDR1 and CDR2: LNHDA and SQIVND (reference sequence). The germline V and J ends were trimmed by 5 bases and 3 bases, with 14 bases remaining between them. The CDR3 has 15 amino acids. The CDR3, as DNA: TGTGCCAGTAGTTACGGACCCCACCTCTACAATGAGCAGTTCTTC. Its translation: CASSYGPHLYNEQFF.

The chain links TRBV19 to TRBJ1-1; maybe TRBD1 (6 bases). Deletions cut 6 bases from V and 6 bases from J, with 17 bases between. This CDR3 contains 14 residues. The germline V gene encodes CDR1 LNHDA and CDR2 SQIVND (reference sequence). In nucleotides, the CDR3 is TGTGCCAGTAGCTTAACCGGGACAAGCCCTGAAGCTTTCTTT. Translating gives CASSLTGTSPEAFF.